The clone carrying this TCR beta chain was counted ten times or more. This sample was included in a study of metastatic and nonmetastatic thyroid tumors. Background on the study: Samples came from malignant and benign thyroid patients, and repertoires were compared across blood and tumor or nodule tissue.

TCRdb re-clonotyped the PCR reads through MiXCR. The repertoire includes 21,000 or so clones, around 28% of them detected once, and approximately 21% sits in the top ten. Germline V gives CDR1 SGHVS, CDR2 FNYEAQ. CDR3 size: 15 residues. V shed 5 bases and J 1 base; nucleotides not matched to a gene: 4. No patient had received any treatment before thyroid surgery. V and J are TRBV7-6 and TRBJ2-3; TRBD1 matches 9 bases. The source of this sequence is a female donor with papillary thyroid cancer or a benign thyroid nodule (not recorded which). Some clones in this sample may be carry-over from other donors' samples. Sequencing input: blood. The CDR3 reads CASSPDRGGTDTQYF. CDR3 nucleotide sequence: TGTGCCAGCAGCCCGGACAGGGGTGGCACAGATACGCAGTATTTT.